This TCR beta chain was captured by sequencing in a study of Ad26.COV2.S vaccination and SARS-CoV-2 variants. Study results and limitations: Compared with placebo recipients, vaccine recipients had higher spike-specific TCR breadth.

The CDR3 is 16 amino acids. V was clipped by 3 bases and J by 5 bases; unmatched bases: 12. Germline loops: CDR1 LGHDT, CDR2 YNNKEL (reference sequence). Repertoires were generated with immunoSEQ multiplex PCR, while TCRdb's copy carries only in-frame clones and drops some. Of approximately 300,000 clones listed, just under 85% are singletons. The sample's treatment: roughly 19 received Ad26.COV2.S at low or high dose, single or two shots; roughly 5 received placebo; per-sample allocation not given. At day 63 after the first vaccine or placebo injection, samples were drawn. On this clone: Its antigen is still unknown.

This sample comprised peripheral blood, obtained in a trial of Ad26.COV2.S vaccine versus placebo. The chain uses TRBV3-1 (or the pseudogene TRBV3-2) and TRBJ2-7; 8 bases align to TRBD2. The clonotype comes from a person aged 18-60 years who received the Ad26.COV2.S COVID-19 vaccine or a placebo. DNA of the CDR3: TGTGCCAGCAGCCATCATAGCCGCAGCGGGGGCCACGAGCAGTACTTC. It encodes CASSHHSRSGGHEQYF.